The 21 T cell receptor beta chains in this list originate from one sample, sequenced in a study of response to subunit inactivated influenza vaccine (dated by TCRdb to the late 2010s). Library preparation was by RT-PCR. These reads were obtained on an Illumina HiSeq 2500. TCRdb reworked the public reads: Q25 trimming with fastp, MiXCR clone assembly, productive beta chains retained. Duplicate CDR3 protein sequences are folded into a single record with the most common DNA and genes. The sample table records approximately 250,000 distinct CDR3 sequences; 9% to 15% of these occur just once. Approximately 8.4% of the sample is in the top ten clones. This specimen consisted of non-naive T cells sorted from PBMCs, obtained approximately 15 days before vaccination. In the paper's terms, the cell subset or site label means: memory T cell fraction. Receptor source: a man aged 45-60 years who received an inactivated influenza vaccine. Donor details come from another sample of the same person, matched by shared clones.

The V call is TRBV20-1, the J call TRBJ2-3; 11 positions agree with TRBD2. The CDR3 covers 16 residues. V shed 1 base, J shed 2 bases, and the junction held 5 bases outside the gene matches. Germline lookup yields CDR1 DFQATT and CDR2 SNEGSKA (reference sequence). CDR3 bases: TGCAGTGCTAGAGTGGGGACTAGCGGATACACAGATACGCAGTATTTT. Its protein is CSARVGTSGYTDTQYF.

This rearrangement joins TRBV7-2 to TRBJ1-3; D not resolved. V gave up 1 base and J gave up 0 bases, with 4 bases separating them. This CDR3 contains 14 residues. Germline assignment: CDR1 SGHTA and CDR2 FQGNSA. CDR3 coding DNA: TGTGCCAGCAGCTTAGGGAACTCTGGAAACACCATATATTTT. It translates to CASSLGNSGNTIYF.

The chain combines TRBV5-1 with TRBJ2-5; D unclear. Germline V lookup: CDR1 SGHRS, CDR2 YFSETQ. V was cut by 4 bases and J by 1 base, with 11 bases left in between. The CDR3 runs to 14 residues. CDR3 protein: CASSVGPSQETQYF. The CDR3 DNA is TGCGCCAGCAGCGTCGGACCAAGCCAAGAGACCCAGTACTTC.

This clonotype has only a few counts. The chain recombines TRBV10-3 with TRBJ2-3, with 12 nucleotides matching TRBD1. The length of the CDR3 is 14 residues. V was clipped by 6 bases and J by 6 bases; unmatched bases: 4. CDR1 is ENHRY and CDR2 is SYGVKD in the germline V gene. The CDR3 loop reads CAIRTGQGADTQYF. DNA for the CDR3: TGTGCCATCAGGACGGGACAGGGGGCTGATACGCAGTATTTT.

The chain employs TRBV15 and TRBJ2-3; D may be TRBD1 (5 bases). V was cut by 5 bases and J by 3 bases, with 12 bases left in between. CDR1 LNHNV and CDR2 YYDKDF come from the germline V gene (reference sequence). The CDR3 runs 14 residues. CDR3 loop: CATSFEAGTDTQYF. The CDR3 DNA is TGTGCCACCAGCTTTGAGGCAGGGACAGATACGCAGTATTTT.

The CDR3 coding sequence is TGTGCCACCAGCTCAAGGGGACATGGAACCTACGAGCAGTACTTC. This translates into CATSSRGHGTYEQYF. This chain uses TRBV15 with TRBJ2-7; D possibly corresponds to TRBD1 (6 bases). V lost 5 bases to trimming and J lost 2 bases, with 16 bases between them. Per the germline V gene, CDR1 is LNHNV and CDR2 is YYDKDF (reference sequence). The CDR3 runs 15 residues.

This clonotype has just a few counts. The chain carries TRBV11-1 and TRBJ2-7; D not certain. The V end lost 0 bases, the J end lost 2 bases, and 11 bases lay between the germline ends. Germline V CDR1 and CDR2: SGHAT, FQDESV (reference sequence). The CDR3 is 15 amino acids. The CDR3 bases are TGTGCCAGCAGCTTAGCCCAGGCGAGGCCCTACGAGCAGTACTTC. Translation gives CASSLAQARPYEQYF.

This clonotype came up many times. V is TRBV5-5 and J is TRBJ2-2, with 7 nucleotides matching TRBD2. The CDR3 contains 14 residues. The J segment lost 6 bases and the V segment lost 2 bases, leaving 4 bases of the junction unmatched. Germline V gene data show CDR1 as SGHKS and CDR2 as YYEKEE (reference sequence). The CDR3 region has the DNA TGTGCCAGCAGCTTCAGACTAGCCCCCGGGGAGCTGTTTTTT. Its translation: CASSFRLAPGELFF.

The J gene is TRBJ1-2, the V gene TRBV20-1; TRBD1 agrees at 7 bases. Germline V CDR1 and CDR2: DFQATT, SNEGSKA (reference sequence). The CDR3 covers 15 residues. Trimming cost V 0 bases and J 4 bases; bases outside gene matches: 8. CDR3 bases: TGCAGTGCTAGAGATGACGGACAGGCCCCCTATGGCTACACCTTC. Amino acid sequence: CSARDDGQAPYGYTF.

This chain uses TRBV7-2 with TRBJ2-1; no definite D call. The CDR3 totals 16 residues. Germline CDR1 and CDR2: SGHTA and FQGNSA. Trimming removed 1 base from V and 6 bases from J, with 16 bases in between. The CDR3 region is CASSLDEGFLVNEQFF. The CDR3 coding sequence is TGTGCCAGCAGCTTAGATGAAGGGTTTCTGGTCAATGAGCAGTTCTTC.

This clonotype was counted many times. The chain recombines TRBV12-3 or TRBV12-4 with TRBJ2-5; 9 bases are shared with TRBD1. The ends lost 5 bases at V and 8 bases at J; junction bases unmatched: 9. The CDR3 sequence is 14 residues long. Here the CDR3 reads CASSNPGQGTTQYF. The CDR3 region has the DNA TGTGCCAGCAGTAATCCGGGACAGGGAACCACCCAGTACTTC.

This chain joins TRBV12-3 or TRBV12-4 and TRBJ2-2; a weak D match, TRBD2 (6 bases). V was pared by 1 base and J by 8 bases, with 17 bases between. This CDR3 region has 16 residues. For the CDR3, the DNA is TGTGCCAGCAGTTTAGTTCGGGCAGCCGCGGGAGGGGAGCTGTTTTTT. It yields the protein CASSLVRAAAGGELFF.

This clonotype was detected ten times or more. The CDR3 DNA sequence: TGTGCCAGCGGACCGGACAGGGTCATGAACACTGAAGCTTTCTTT. It translates to CASGPDRVMNTEAFF. The chain combines TRBV7-2 with TRBJ1-1; the match to TRBD1 covers 8 bases. CDR1 is SGHTA, CDR2 FQGNSA, per germline. V shed 8 bases and J 0 bases; nucleotides not matched to a gene: 8. The CDR3 is 15 amino acids.

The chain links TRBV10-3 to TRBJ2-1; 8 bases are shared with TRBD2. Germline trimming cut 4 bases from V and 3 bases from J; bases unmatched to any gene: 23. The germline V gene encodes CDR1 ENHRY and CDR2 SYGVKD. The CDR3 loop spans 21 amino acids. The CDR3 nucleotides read TGTGCCATCAGTGGTGGGTCGAAAGAGACCTTTAGCGGGACTGGCTACAATGAGCAGTTCTTC. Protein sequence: CAISGGSKETFSGTGYNEQFF.

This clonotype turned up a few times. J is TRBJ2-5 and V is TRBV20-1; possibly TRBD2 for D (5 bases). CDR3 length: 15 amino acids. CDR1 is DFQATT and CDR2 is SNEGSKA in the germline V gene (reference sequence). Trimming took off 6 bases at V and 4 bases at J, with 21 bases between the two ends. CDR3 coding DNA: TGCAGTGCGCCACCCCCTGCGGGCTTGATAGAGACCCAGTACTTC. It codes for CSAPPPAGLIETQYF.

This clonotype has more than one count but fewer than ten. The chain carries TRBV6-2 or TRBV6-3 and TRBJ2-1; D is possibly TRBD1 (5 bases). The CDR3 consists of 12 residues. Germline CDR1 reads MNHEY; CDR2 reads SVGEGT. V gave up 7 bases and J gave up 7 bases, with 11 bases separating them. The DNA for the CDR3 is TGTGCCAGCAAGGGGTCGCGAAATGAGCAGTTCTTC. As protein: CASKGSRNEQFF.

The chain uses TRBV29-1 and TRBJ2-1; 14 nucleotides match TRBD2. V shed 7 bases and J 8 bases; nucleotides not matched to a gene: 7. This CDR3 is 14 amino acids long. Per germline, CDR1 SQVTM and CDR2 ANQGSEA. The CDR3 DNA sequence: TGCAGCGCGAGACTAGCGGGAGGGCCTTATGAGCAGTTCTTC. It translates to CSARLAGGPYEQFF.

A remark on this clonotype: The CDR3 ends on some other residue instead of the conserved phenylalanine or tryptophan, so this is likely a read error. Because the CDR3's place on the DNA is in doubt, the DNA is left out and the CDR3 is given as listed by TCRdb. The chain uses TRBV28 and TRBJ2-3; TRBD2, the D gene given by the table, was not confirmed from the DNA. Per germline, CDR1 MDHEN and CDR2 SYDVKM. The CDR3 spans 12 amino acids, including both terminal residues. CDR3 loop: CASSSSPVRLVT.

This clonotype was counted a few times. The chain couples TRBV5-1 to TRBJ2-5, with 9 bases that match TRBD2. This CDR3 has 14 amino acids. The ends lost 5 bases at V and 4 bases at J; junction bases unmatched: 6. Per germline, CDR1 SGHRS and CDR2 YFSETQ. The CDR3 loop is CASREASGVETQYF. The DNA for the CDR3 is TGCGCCAGCAGAGAGGCTAGCGGGGTAGAGACCCAGTACTTC.

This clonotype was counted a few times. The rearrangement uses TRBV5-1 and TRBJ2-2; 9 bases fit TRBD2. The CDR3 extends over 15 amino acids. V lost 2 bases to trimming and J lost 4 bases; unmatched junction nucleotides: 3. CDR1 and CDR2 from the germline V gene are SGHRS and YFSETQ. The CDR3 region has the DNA TGCGCCAGCAGCTTCGGTAGCGGGAGCACCGGGGAGCTGTTTTTT. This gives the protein CASSFGSGSTGELFF.

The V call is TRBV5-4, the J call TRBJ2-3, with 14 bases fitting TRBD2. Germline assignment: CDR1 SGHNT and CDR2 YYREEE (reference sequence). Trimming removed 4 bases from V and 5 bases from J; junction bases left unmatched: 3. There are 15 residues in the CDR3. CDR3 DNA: TGTGCCAGCAGCAAGGGACTAGCGGGAGAAGATACGCAGTATTTT. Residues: CASSKGLAGEDTQYF.